This T cell receptor (beta chain) is from a study of T cells after yellow fever vaccination. The 5'RACE template-switching step produced TCR cDNA and added a universal primer site and UMIs. TCRdb reprocessed the 5' RACE reads with MiXCR, giving one entry per CDR3 protein. Of 70,000 to 80,000 distinct CDR3 sequences detected, 7.3% appear once; the ten largest clones hold approximately 29%. The sample holds a few counts of this clonotype. Deletions cut 11 bases from V and 7 bases from J, with 15 bases between. This CDR3 spans 11 amino acids. Per germline, CDR1 SNHLY and CDR2 FYNNEI. The sequenced sample was CD8+ T cells sorted from PBMCs, obtained 9 to 11 days after the first yellow fever vaccination. V gene TRBV2 combines with J gene TRBJ2-7; tentative D call: TRBD2 (5 bases). The source of this sequence is a man aged 18 to 29 who received the YFV17D yellow fever vaccine. Here the CDR3 reads CASRPPGEQYF. The CDR3 DNA is TGTGCCTCCAGGCCGCCGGGGGAGCAGTACTTC.